This record covers a single T cell receptor (beta chain). Its target is unknown. These data belong to a study of shared clonotypes between healthy human individuals. Study-wide context: The cohort had a couple of women and a few men, ages 18 to 49.

Germline values: CDR1 SGHTS, CDR2 YDEGEE. The length of the CDR3 is 15 residues. With 4 bases clipped from V and 8 bases from J, the junction kept 8 bases outside the gene matches. Findings and caveats of the study: With few donors, the genetic and exposure-history diversity represented was limited. Incompleteness in sorted-subset sequencing, despite large depth, was shown by rarefaction.

Profiled with immunoSEQ multiplex PCR; TCRdb holds only in-frame clones, not every one. The repertoire holds roughly 2.2 million clones, with roughly 93% as singletons. V is TRBV5-8 and J is TRBJ2-1, with 11 bases lining up with TRBD2. This TCR derives from a man between 18 and 35 years old in good health. Some clones in this sample may be carry-over from other donors' samples. The sequencing sample was made of naive CD4+ T cells from PBMCs. Specified subset: CD45RA+ positively selected. The CDR3 loop reads CASSRGTSGFDEQFF. In DNA, the CDR3 is TGTGCCAGCAGCCGGGGGACTAGCGGATTCGATGAGCAGTTCTTC.